This is a list of T cell receptor beta chains from one sample in a study of PD-L1 blockade in urothelial cancer. The protocol was immunoSEQ multiplex PCR, while the TCRdb copy is restricted to in-frame clones and leaves out a portion. The sample shows more than 75,000 clones, about four fifths of them seen only once. Here the sequenced sample was PBMCs, taken around atezolizumab (anti-PD-L1) treatment. The receptors here all came from a man in his 60s with urothelial cancer. CDR3s leave out the opening cysteine and the closing phenylalanine or tryptophan. A D gene is named only where the DNA matches it firmly.

>.|15|TRBJ2-7|TRBV7-2
ASSPLLTGYSSYEQY
>.|11|TRBJ2-5|TRBV2
ASRWRQQETQY
>TRBD1|14|TRBJ2-7|TRBV19
ASSILTGTGGHEQY
>.|14|TRBJ2-5|TRBV4-2
ASSQDSHGSPVPQY
>TRBD2|13|TRBJ2-7|TRBV28
ASSFKASGSYEQY
>TRBD2|13|TRBJ2-2|TRBV7-6
ASSSLAGGPGELF
>TRBD2|15|TRBJ2-5|TRBV11-2
ASSSPGLAGGDETQY
>.|15|TRBJ1-3|TRBV5-8
ASSARGEALSGNTIY
>TRBD2|13|TRBJ2-7|TRBV10-2
ASSELRGGGYEQY
>TRBD2|14|TRBJ2-3|TRBV29-1
SVRSQWTSGTDTQY
>.|12|TRBJ2-3|TRBV29-1
SVDARLSTDTQY
>.|10|TRBJ1-2|TRBV2
ASSNADWGYT
>TRBD1|11|TRBJ2-3|TRBV29-1
SVVGGVSDTQY
>TRBD2|16|TRBJ2-6|TRBV28
ASSHGLAYSSGANVLT
>.|16|TRBJ2-2|TRBV2
ASSEGIGEYLLSGELF
>.|11|TRBJ1-1|TRBV11-3
ASRGQGNTEAF
>TRBD2|13|TRBJ2-1|TRBV4-3
ASSSRLAGYNEQF
>TRBD1|13|TRBJ1-2|TRBV19
ASSSPGQGNYGYT
>.|15|TRBJ1-3|TRBV4-3
ASSQESRRSSGNTIY
>.|13|TRBJ2-2|TRBV5-1
ASNGQTANTGELF
>TRBD2|13|TRBJ2-7|TRBV5-1
ASSLEWGGTYEQY
>.|13|TRBJ1-2|TRBV6-1
ASSEVWNGNYGYT
>.|10|TRBJ2-7|TRBV28
ASNRLSYEQY
>TRBD1|14|TRBJ2-2|TRBV27
ASSNTGAYGVGELF
>.|11|TRBJ2-7|TRBV4-3
ASSTGVGWEQY
>TRBD1|17|TRBJ2-6|TRBV5-4
ASSLRAGGLSSGANVLT
>.|13|TRBJ1-2|TRBV18
ASSPEGRREYGYT
>TRBD2|15|TRBJ2-2|TRBV10-3
AISDRTSGGTIGELF
>.|14|TRBJ2-7|TRBV5-5
ASSLAPAGGTYEQY